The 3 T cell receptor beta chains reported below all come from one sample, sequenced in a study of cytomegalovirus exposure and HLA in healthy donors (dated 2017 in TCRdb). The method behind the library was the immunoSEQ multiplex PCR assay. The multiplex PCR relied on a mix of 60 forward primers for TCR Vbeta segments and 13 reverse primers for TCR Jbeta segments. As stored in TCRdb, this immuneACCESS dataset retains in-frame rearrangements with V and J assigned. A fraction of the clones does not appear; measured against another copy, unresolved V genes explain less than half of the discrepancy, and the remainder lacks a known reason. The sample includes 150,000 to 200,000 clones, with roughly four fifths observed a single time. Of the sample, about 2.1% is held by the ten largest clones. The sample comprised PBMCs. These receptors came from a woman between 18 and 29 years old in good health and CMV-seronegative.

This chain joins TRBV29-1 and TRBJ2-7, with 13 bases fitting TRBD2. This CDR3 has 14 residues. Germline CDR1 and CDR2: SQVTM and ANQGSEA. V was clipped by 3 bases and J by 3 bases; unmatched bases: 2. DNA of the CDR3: TGCAGCGTTGAGGGACTAGCGGGAATCTACGAGCAGTACTTC. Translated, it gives CSVEGLAGIYEQYF.

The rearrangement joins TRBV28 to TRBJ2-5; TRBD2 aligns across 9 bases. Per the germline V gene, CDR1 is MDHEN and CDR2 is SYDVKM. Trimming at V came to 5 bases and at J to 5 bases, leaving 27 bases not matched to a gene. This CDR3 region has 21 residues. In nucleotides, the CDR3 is TGTGCCAGCAGTCGCCACGCCCTTAAAAAGGGGCGGGAGGGCCGTGGCGAGACCCAGTACTTC. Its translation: CASSRHALKKGREGRGETQYF.

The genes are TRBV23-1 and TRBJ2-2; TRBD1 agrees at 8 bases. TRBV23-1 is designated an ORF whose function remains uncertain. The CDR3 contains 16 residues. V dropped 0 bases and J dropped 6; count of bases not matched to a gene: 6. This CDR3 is CASSQSDRGRAGELFF. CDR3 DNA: TGCGCCAGCAGTCAATCCGACAGGGGTAGAGCCGGGGAGCTGTTTTTT.